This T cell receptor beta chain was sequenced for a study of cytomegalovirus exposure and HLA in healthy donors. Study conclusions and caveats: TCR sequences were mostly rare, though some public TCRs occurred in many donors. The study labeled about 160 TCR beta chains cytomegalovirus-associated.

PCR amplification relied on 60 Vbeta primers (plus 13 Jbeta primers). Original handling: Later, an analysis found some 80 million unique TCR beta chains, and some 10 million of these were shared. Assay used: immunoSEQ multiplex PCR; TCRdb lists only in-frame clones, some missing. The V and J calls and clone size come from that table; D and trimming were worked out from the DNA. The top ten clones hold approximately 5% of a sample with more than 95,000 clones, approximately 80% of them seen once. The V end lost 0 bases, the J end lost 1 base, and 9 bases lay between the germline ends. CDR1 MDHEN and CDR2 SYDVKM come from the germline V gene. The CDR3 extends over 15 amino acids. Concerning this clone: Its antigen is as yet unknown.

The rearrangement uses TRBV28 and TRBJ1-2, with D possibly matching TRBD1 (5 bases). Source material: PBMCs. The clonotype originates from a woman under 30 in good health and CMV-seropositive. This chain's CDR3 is CASSLWGGYNYGYTF. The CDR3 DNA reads TGTGCCAGCAGTTTATGGGGGGGATATAACTATGGCTACACCTTC.